The sequence of this T cell receptor beta chain was determined in a study of cytomegalovirus exposure and HLA in healthy donors. V gave up 7 bases and J gave up 5 bases, with 12 bases separating them. The CDR3 length is 14 residues. Germline V CDR1 and CDR2: WSHSY, SAAADI. The PCR was carried out with 60 Vbeta primers and 13 Jbeta primers. Assay: immunoSEQ multiplex PCR; the TCRdb copy retains only in-frame clones and omits some. The sample records 75,000 to 95,000 clones, 69% being singletons. This sequence originates from a man aged 50-59 years in good health and CMV-seronegative. This chain joins TRBV10-2 and TRBJ1-6, with D uncertain. Specimen: PBMCs. CDR3 amino acids: CASINSPDNSPLHF. The DNA of the CDR3 is TGCGCCAGCATTAACAGCCCGGATAATTCACCCCTCCACTTT.